A single sample is the source of the 10 T cell receptor beta chains below, sequenced in a study of beta chain features in type 1 diabetes. Expressed TCRB transcripts were sequenced because the isolated RNA had all been reverse transcribed beforehand. The repertoire was sequenced with immunoSEQ multiplex PCR; TCRdb's copy has only in-frame clones and lacks some. The table lists 150,000 or so clones, about a tenth of them singletons. The source material was central memory CD4+ T cells from blood. Receptor source: a man aged 18 to 30 in good health.

This sequence joins TRBV5-5 and TRBJ1-1; 7 bases are shared with TRBD1. The CDR3 is 15 residues long. Germline CDR1 is SGHKS and CDR2 is YYEKEE (reference sequence). Trimming removed 0 bases from V and 2 bases from J; junction bases left unmatched: 4. The CDR3 spells CASSLAGGRNTEAFF. CDR3 sequence (DNA): TGTGCCAGCAGCTTGGCAGGGGGTAGAAACACTGAAGCTTTCTTT.

The chain carries TRBV6-5 and TRBJ2-7; 11 nucleotides align to TRBD1. This CDR3 is 12 amino acids long. Trimming at V came to 2 bases and at J to 11 bases, leaving 2 bases not matched to a gene. Germline V gene lookup returns CDR1 MNHEY and CDR2 SVGAGI. The CDR3 DNA sequence: TGTGCCAGCAGTTACCCGGGACAGGGGGAGTACTTC. Translating it yields CASSYPGQGEYF.

The chain recombines TRBV30 with TRBJ1-2; 7 nucleotides match TRBD1. Germline V gene lookup returns CDR1 GTSNPN and CDR2 SVGIG (reference sequence). The CDR3 covers 13 residues. The ends lost 4 bases at V and 2 bases at J; junction bases unmatched: 4. CDR3 sequence: CAWNRGENYGYTF. The CDR3 bases are TGTGCCTGGAACAGGGGCGAAAACTATGGCTACACCTTC.

This clone was detected only a few times. The chain links TRBV7-9 to TRBJ2-1; D remains ambiguous. The germline V gene encodes CDR1 SEHNR and CDR2 FQNEAQ (reference sequence). V was trimmed by 3 bases and J by 7 bases, leaving 4 bases between them. The CDR3 consists of 11 residues. The CDR3 coding sequence is TGTGCCAGCAGCTTTGAGAATGAGCAGTTCTTC. It yields the protein CASSFENEQFF.

In its sample, this clone was seen many times. The V gene is TRBV16, the J gene TRBJ1-5; the D gene is possibly TRBD1 (6 bases). This CDR3 spans 15 amino acids. Per the germline V gene, CDR1 is KGHSY and CDR2 is FQNENV. V was cut by 0 bases and J by 9 bases, with 15 bases left in between. The CDR3 spells CASSQSIRGGLPQHF. DNA of the CDR3: TGTGCCAGCAGCCAATCGATTCGGGGGGGGCTGCCCCAGCATTTT. The full variable domain, its missing parts supplied by reference TRBV16 and TRBJ1-5, is GEEVAQTPKHLVRGEGQKAKLYCAPIKGHSYVFWYQQVLKNEFKFLISFQNENVFDETGMPKERFSAKCLPNSPCSLEIQATKLEDSAVYFCASSQSIRGGLPQHFGDGTRLSIL.

This chain joins TRBV6-1 and TRBJ2-7, with D possibly being TRBD2 (5 bases). Germline lookup yields CDR1 MNHNS and CDR2 SASEGT. V lost 1 base and J 2 bases, leaving 9 bases between the germline ends. There are 14 residues in the CDR3. Here the CDR3 reads CASSEVRGPYEQYF. CDR3 sequence (DNA): TGTGCCAGCAGTGAAGTCCGGGGTCCCTACGAGCAGTACTTC.

This clone was counted a few times. The V gene is TRBV4-3, the J gene TRBJ1-2, with TRBD1 as a possible D gene (6 bases). The CDR3 is made up of 15 amino acids. Trimming pared 1 base from V and 8 bases from J, leaving 17 bases between. Germline values: CDR1 LGHNA, CDR2 YSLEER. CDR3 in DNA: TGCGCCAGCAGCCAAGGCGGGGGGCTTCTGGGAGGCTACACCTTC. Encoded protein: CASSQGGGLLGGYTF.

This clone turned up a few times. DNA of the CDR3: TGTGCCATCAGTGAACTAGCGGGGGGAAAAGAGACCCAGTACTTC. It specifies CAISELAGGKETQYF. The V and J genes are TRBV10-3 and TRBJ2-5; 12 nucleotides line up with TRBD2. V was pared by 3 bases and J by 3 bases, with 2 bases of the junction left unmatched. The CDR3 length is 15 residues. Germline CDR1 and CDR2: ENHRY and SYGVKD.

This clone was counted only a few times. The chain uses TRBV9 and TRBJ2-3; D is perhaps TRBD2 (6 bases). Germline V gene data show CDR1 as SGDLS and CDR2 as YYNGEE. The CDR3 has 14 residues. The ends were cut back, 6 bases at V and 5 bases at J, with 16 bases in the middle. The CDR3 protein is CASTRDSRGDTQYF. CDR3 sequence (DNA): TGTGCCAGCACCCGGGACTCCCGAGGAGATACGCAGTATTTT.

The CDR3 here is CATIRTGFTEAFF. CDR3 in DNA: TGTGCCACCATAAGGACAGGGTTTACTGAAGCTTTCTTT. The chain is built from TRBV19 and TRBJ1-1; TRBD1 agrees at 8 bases. Germline lookup yields CDR1 LNHDA and CDR2 SQIVND (reference sequence). CDR3 length: 13 residues. J lost 5 bases, V lost 10 bases, and 9 bases had no gene match.